Following are 16 T cell receptor beta chains from one sample sequenced in a study of CD8 T cell repertoires and HIV-1 epitope variants. Measured with immunoSEQ multiplex PCR; TCRdb has only the in-frame clones, and not every one. The top ten clones hold roughly 45% of a sample with about 5,600 clones, over 55% of them seen once. Their antigen targets remain unknown. The sequencing input was cultured CD8+ T cells derived from PBMCs. The receptors were sampled from a male donor with HIV.

The rearrangement joins TRBV10-3 to TRBJ1-2; possibly TRBD1 for D (5 bases). Germline CDR1 ENHRY, CDR2 SYGVKD. Trimming removed 0 bases from V and 3 bases from J, with 17 bases in between. There are 17 residues in the CDR3. The CDR3 is CAISESGGTLEDYGYTF. CDR3 in DNA: TGTGCCATCAGTGAGTCAGGAGGGACCTTAGAGGACTATGGCTACACCTTC.

The chain is built from TRBV5-1 and TRBJ1-2; 8 bases line up with TRBD1. CDR3 length: 16 amino acids. V lost 0 bases and J lost 5; bases outside the gene matches: 9. Germline V gene sequence: CDR1 SGHRS, CDR2 YFSETQ. The CDR3 DNA sequence: TGCGCCAGCAGCTTGGAAGGCAGGGGGCGTCGGTATGGCTACACCTTC. Its translation: CASSLEGRGRRYGYTF.

V is TRBV5-4 and J is TRBJ2-7; TRBD1 matches at 8 bases. Germline CDR1 reads SGHNT; CDR2 reads YYREEE (reference sequence). J lost 6 bases, V lost 4 bases, and 12 bases had no gene match. The CDR3 is made up of 15 amino acids. The DNA for the CDR3 is TGTGCCAGCAGCGACCCGGGACAGGCCTCCGCCGAGCAGTACTTC. The encoded protein is CASSDPGQASAEQYF.

The V gene is TRBV29-1, the J gene TRBJ1-4; a possible D gene is TRBD1 (5 bases). The CDR3 is 14 amino acids. Per germline, CDR1 SQVTM and CDR2 ANQGSEA. V lost 7 bases to trimming and J lost 8 bases, with 20 bases between them. This CDR3 is CSATRGGVKEKLFF. The CDR3 DNA reads TGCAGCGCCACCCGTGGAGGGGTGAAAGAAAAACTGTTTTTT.

The V gene is TRBV7-8, the J gene TRBJ2-5, with a possible D match to TRBD1 (5 bases). CDR3 size: 18 residues. The germline CDR1 and CDR2 sequences are SGHVS and FQNEAQ. Trimming took 5 bases from V and 2 from J, leaving 24 bases between them. This CDR3 reads CASSDLPEEKTAQETQYF. The CDR3 DNA reads as TGTGCCAGCAGCGACCTCCCGGAAGAGAAGACAGCTCAAGAGACCCAGTACTTC.

This chain connects TRBV7-8 to TRBJ2-5, with 9 bases fitting TRBD1. The trim removed 5 bases at V and 4 bases at J, leaving 17 bases unmatched. The CDR3 has 18 amino acids. The germline V gene has CDR1 SGHVS and CDR2 FQNEAQ. DNA for the CDR3: TGTGCCAGCAGCGTATCCGCCAGAACAGGGGGCGCGGGAGAGACCCAGTACTTC. It specifies CASSVSARTGGAGETQYF.

The chain joins TRBV7-9 to TRBJ2-1; TRBD2 matches at 14 bases. CDR1 and CDR2 (germline): SEHNR, FQNEAQ (reference sequence). V lost 4 bases and J lost 9; bases outside the gene matches: 5. This CDR3 is built from 15 residues. This CDR3 reads CASSSGLAGAGEQFF. The CDR3, as DNA: TGTGCCAGCAGCTCGGGACTAGCGGGAGCGGGTGAGCAGTTCTTC.

This chain uses TRBV7-9 with TRBJ2-4; D is possibly TRBD2 (6 bases). CDR3 length: 14 residues. CDR1 is SEHNR, CDR2 FQNEAQ, per germline (reference sequence). Trimming left V 4 bases short and J 7 bases short, with 14 bases between. CDR3 amino acids: CASSSGFGGNIQYF. The CDR3 DNA reads as TGTGCCAGCAGCTCCGGATTTGGGGGGAACATTCAGTACTTC.

This chain connects TRBV6-5 to TRBJ2-7; D may correspond to TRBD1 or TRBD2 (5 bases each). CDR1 is MNHEY, CDR2 SVGAGI, per germline. The V end lost 5 bases, the J end lost 5 bases, and 16 bases lay between the germline ends. This CDR3 is 14 amino acids long. The CDR3 nucleotides are TGTGCCAGCAGTCCGGGACCCACCGGGAACGAGCAGTACTTC. This gives the protein CASSPGPTGNEQYF.

The J gene is TRBJ2-1, the V gene TRBV2, with 14 bases lining up with TRBD2. In germline, CDR1 is SNHLY, CDR2 FYNNEI. The CDR3 is 15 residues long. The V segment lost 5 bases and the J segment 8 bases; nucleotides outside the gene matches: 5. The CDR3 DNA follows: TGTGCCAGCAGTCTTGGACTAGCGGGAGGAGATGAGCAGTTCTTC. Its protein product is CASSLGLAGGDEQFF.

V and J are TRBV7-4 and TRBJ2-7, with 7 bases fitting TRBD2. The CDR3 contains 16 residues. The J segment lost 2 bases and the V segment lost 5 bases, leaving 12 bases of the junction unmatched. Germline assignment: CDR1 SGHVT and CDR2 SQSDAQ. The CDR3 region is CASSPSSGRGAYEQYF. CDR3 DNA: TGTGCCAGCAGCCCTTCTAGCGGCCGAGGAGCCTACGAGCAGTACTTC.

The chain carries TRBV10-3 and TRBJ2-7; 7 bases agree with TRBD1. Germline V gives CDR1 ENHRY, CDR2 SYGVKD. The CDR3 length is 13 residues. Trimming at V came to 6 bases and at J to 6 bases, leaving 8 bases not matched to a gene. DNA for the CDR3: TGTGCCATCAGCCAGGGGGTGCTTGGCGAGCAGTACTTC. This gives the protein CAISQGVLGEQYF.

The chain uses TRBV9 and TRBJ2-1, with 8 bases fitting TRBD2. The germline gives CDR1 SGDLS, CDR2 YYNGEE. The CDR3 length is 15 residues. Trimming removed 2 bases from V and 7 bases from J; junction bases left unmatched: 8. The CDR3 coding sequence is TGTGCCAGCAGCGTTGACGGCGGGGGGAGGAATGAGCAGTTCTTC. It yields the protein CASSVDGGGRNEQFF.

V is TRBV29-1 and J is TRBJ1-2, with 8 bases lining up with TRBD1. Unmatched junction bases numbered 5, after V lost 3 bases and J lost 5 bases. The CDR3 is 13 residues long. Germline CDR1 and CDR2: SQVTM and ANQGSEA. In DNA, the CDR3 is TGCAGCGTTGAGACAGGGGCTGAATATGGCTACACCTTC. Its protein product is CSVETGAEYGYTF. Based on the CDR3 plus reference TRBV29-1 and TRBJ1-2, the full variable domain is SAVISQKPSRDICQRGTSLTIQCQVDSQVTMMFWYRQQPGQSLTLIATANQGSEATYESGFVIDKFPISRPNLTFSTLTVSNMSPEDSSIYLCSVETGAEYGYTFGSGTRLTVV.

This sequence joins TRBV27 and TRBJ2-2; the D is unclear. V lost 7 bases, J lost 3 bases, and 12 bases lay in between. The CDR3 contains 14 residues. The germline V gene encodes CDR1 MNHEY and CDR2 SMNVEV (reference sequence). Here the CDR3 reads CASTIDLDTGELFF. In nucleotides, the CDR3 is TGTGCCAGCACCATCGACTTAGACACCGGGGAGCTGTTTTTT.

In nucleotides, the CDR3 is TGCGCCAGCAGCCGACAACAGGGTGGCGCTGAAGCTTTCTTT. Amino acid sequence: CASSRQQGGAEAFF. The V call is TRBV4-3, the J call TRBJ1-1; D perhaps matches TRBD1 (6 bases). Germline CDR1 and CDR2: LGHNA and YSLEER. V was trimmed by 4 bases and J by 6 bases, leaving 15 bases between them. The CDR3 extends over 14 amino acids.